This TCR beta chain originates from a study of blood T cell repertoires in COVID-19. Study details: Acute and convalescent COVID-19 samples came from the United States, Italy and Spain. Nucleic acid was either cDNA or gDNA, and it came from T cells, B-cell-depleted T cells, or PBMCs.

Study processing details: Using reference gene primer amplification, nucleated cell counts were estimated. The method was immunoSEQ multiplex PCR; TCRdb's version includes in-frame clones alone and lacks a portion of them. The V and J calls and clone size were taken over from that table, and D and trimming were inferred from the DNA. The table lists approximately 300,000 clones, approximately 86% of them singletons. The receptor's source is a woman aged 45-60 years with active or convalescent COVID-19. The sequenced material came from peripheral blood.

The CDR3 here is CASMSVSGANVLTF. The CDR3 DNA reads as TGTGCCAGCATGAGTGTTTCTGGGGCCAACGTCCTGACTTTC. The V gene is TRBV6-5, the J gene TRBJ2-6; D remains unclear. V shed 7 bases and J shed 1 base, with 8 bases lying between them. The CDR3 sequence is 14 residues long. Germline V gives CDR1 MNHEY, CDR2 SVGAGI.